The 31 T cell receptor beta chains below all came from one sample that was sequenced in a study of Graves' ophthalmopathy and Graves' hyperthyroidism. Amplification of TCR beta CDR3 regions used RNA transcripts. HTBI primers primed a first-round RT-PCR, and a second-round multiplex PCR followed. TCRdb passed the multiplex PCR reads through MiXCR, listing each CDR3 protein once. Of about 240,000 distinct CDR3 sequences listed, about 47% are singletons. Source material: peripheral blood. These receptor sequences come from an adult man with Graves' ophthalmopathy.

V gene TRBV24-1 combines with J gene TRBJ2-5; a weak D match, TRBD2 (5 bases). This CDR3 is built from 13 residues. CDR1 is KGHDR, CDR2 SFDVKD, per germline. Trimming left V 4 bases short and J 1 base short, with 6 bases between. In DNA form, the CDR3 reads TGTGCCACCAGTGAACTAGGCCAAGAGACCCAGTACTTC. As protein: CATSELGQETQYF.

This clonotype was recorded a few times. The chain is built from TRBV12-3 or TRBV12-4 and TRBJ1-6; D gene unclear. CDR3 length: 15 amino acids. With 3 bases removed from V and 4 bases from J, the gap between germline ends came to 10 bases. The CDR3 DNA sequence: TGTGCCAGCAGTTTCGAGGCGGGGTATAATTCACCCCTCCACTTT. Translated: CASSFEAGYNSPLHF.

This clonotype occurred a few times. The V call is TRBV2, the J call TRBJ2-7, with 9 bases aligning to TRBD2. The CDR3 extends over 13 amino acids. J gave up 5 bases and V 3 bases, and 2 bases lay outside the gene matches. Germline CDR1 reads SNHLY; CDR2 reads FYNNEI. This CDR3 reads CASSEREGHEQYF. For the CDR3, the DNA is TGTGCCAGCAGTGAGCGGGAGGGCCACGAGCAGTACTTC.

This clonotype was recorded a few times. This rearrangement joins TRBV10-3 to TRBJ2-7, with D maybe TRBD2 (5 bases). V lost 4 bases, J lost 7 bases, and 17 bases lay in between. CDR3 length: 14 amino acids. In germline, CDR1 is ENHRY, CDR2 SYGVKD. In DNA form, the CDR3 reads TGTGCCATCAGTGCCCGTCAGTCCGAGGGTGAGCAGTACTTC. This encodes CAISARQSEGEQYF.

This rearrangement joins TRBV28 to TRBJ2-7, with 15 bases that match TRBD2. With the DNA end fitting TRBJ2-1 better, the J assignment may be wrong. The CDR3 consists of 16 residues. Germline V gene data show CDR1 as MDHEN and CDR2 as SYDVKM. The CDR3 DNA sequence: TGTGCCAGCGGACTAGCGGGAGGGGAAGGGCACAATGAGCAGTTCTTC. As protein: CASGLAGGEGHNEQFF.

This chain links TRBV19 with TRBJ1-1; 7 bases align to TRBD1. Germline values: CDR1 LNHDA, CDR2 SQIVND (reference sequence). The V gene end was trimmed by 6 bases and the J gene end by 1 base; junction bases not matched to a gene: 14. This CDR3 has 17 amino acids. CDR3 nucleotide sequence: TGTGCCAGTAGGACCGACTCAGGGGGAATGAGGAACACTGAAGCTTTCTTT. As protein: CASRTDSGGMRNTEAFF.

This clonotype has at least ten counts. This sequence joins TRBV10-3 and TRBJ1-1, with D unresolved. The CDR3 loop spans 16 amino acids. Looked up from germline, CDR1 is ENHRY and CDR2 is SYGVKD. The V end lost 7 bases, the J end lost 1 base, and 19 bases lay between the germline ends. The CDR3 DNA reads TGTGCCATCACCCTTGGGTCAGGTCCCGCGAACACTGAAGCTTTCTTT. This sequence encodes CAITLGSGPANTEAFF.

This clonotype showed up just a few times. The V gene is TRBV19, the J gene TRBJ1-2; TRBD1 aligns across 8 bases. This CDR3 has 12 amino acids. J was trimmed by 12 bases and V by 4 bases; bases with no gene match: 7. Germline V gene lookup returns CDR1 LNHDA and CDR2 SQIVND (reference sequence). The CDR3, as DNA: TGTGCCAGTAGTAAGAGCAGGGGGCAGAACACCTTC. Amino acids: CASSKSRGQNTF.

This clonotype was seen only a few times. The chain links TRBV7-3 to TRBJ1-5, with 8 bases aligning to TRBD1. J was trimmed by 7 bases and V by 3 bases; bases with no gene match: 11. Germline CDR1 and CDR2: SGHTA and FQGTGA. The CDR3 covers 16 residues. The CDR3 DNA reads as TGTGCCAGCAGCTTTAATGGACAGGGTACCGCCCAGCCCCAGCATTTT. Translating it yields CASSFNGQGTAQPQHF.

V is TRBV7-3 and J is TRBJ2-2; 8 nucleotides match TRBD2. In germline, CDR1 is SGHTA, CDR2 FQGTGA. The CDR3 runs to 16 residues. V was pared by 5 bases and J by 1 base, with 6 bases of the junction left unmatched. The CDR3 region has the DNA TGTGCCAGCAGCATCATAGCGGGGCAGAACACCGGGGAGCTGTTTTTT. Amino acids: CASSIIAGQNTGELFF.

Only a few counts were recorded for this clonotype. This CDR3 reads CASSAWNNSPLHF. The CDR3 nucleotides are TGTGCCAGCAGTGCTTGGAATAATTCACCCCTCCACTTT. The chain recombines TRBV2 with TRBJ1-6; no definite D call. Trimming removed 4 bases at V and 5 bases at J, with 6 bases between. The CDR3 has 13 residues. Germline CDR1 SNHLY, CDR2 FYNNEI.

This clonotype showed up many times. The chain combines TRBV20-1 with TRBJ1-6; TRBD1 agrees at 7 bases. The CDR3 sequence is 16 residues long. V lost 3 bases, J lost 6 bases, and 11 bases stayed unmatched. Germline V gene data show CDR1 as DFQATT and CDR2 as SNEGSKA (reference sequence). In DNA form, the CDR3 reads TGCAGTGCTAGGGAGGGGGCCCAAAACCTTAATTCACCCCTCCACTTT. It yields the protein CSAREGAQNLNSPLHF.

This sequence joins TRBV12-3 or TRBV12-4 and TRBJ2-6; D uncertain. V lost 4 bases to trimming and J lost 0 bases, with 7 bases between them. This CDR3 has 15 amino acids. The CDR3 DNA sequence: TGTGCCAGCAGTTGGCAAGTCTCTGGGGCCAACGTCCTGACTTTC. Its translation is CASSWQVSGANVLTF.

This clonotype was observed a few times. CDR3 DNA sequence: TGTGCCATCAGTAGTCGGGAGGGGAGGAATCAGCCCCAGCATTTT. It translates to CAISSREGRNQPQHF. The rearrangement joins TRBV10-3 to TRBJ1-5; perhaps TRBD1 as D (5 bases). Per germline, CDR1 ENHRY and CDR2 SYGVKD. V lost 5 bases and J lost 4, with 15 bases in between. This CDR3 has 15 amino acids.

The gene calls are TRBV9 and TRBJ2-2, with 10 bases matching TRBD2. The CDR3 contains 16 residues. Germline V gene lookup returns CDR1 SGDLS and CDR2 YYNGEE. Trimming at V came to 0 bases and at J to 7 bases, leaving 6 bases not matched to a gene. CDR3 protein: CASSVVLAGEVGELFF. CDR3 DNA: TGTGCCAGCAGCGTAGTTCTAGCGGGAGAGGTCGGGGAGCTGTTTTTT.

The rearrangement links TRBV6-6 to TRBJ1-1, with 7 bases aligning to TRBD1. Losses at the gene ends were 6 bases for V and 3 bases for J; bases not matched to a gene: 10. Germline lookup yields CDR1 MNHNY and CDR2 SVGAGI (reference sequence). This CDR3 is 15 amino acids long. The CDR3 DNA reads TGTGCCAGCAGAGATCGGGACAGCTATTACACTGAAGCTTTCTTT. This translates into CASRDRDSYYTEAFF.

Details on this clonotype: Mismatch with germline at one junction end may stem from a read error. The chain has TRBV10-3 and TRBJ2-6; TRBD1 matches 8 bases. Looked up from germline, CDR1 is ENHRY and CDR2 is SYGVKD. CDR3 length: 18 amino acids. The CDR3: CASSYRITGGSGANVLTF. Written as DNA, the CDR3 is TGTGCCAGCAGTTATCGAATAACAGGGGGCTCTGGGGCCAACGTCCTGACTTTC.

The chain joins TRBV7-9 to TRBJ2-5, with TRBD1 matching 11 bases. Trimming took 3 bases from V and 1 from J; bases not matched to a gene: 1. The length of the CDR3 is 15 residues. Germline V CDR1 and CDR2: SEHNR, FQNEAQ (reference sequence). CDR3 residues: CASSFGQGAQETQYF. CDR3 nucleotides: TGTGCCAGCAGCTTTGGACAGGGGGCCCAAGAGACCCAGTACTTC.

This clonotype was seen more than once but under ten times. The chain recombines TRBV12-3 or TRBV12-4 with TRBJ2-5; possibly TRBD2 for D (6 bases). The V end lost 5 bases, the J end lost 5 bases, and 18 bases lay between the germline ends. The CDR3 covers 15 residues. The CDR3 region has the DNA TGTGCCAGCAGTCTGCTAACGGGAGCGGGCGAGACCCAGTACTTC. As protein: CASSLLTGAGETQYF.

This clonotype has a handful of counts. The CDR3 loop reads CASSLGTSGRKNTGELFF. For the CDR3, the DNA is TGCGCCAGCAGCTTGGGGACTAGCGGAAGAAAGAACACCGGGGAGCTGTTTTTT. V gene TRBV5-1 combines with J gene TRBJ2-2; 10 nucleotides align to TRBD2. The trim removed 0 bases at V and 1 base at J, leaving 6 bases unmatched. The germline V gene has CDR1 SGHRS and CDR2 YFSETQ. The CDR3 runs 18 residues.

V and J are TRBV7-9 and TRBJ2-5; D may be TRBD1 (6 bases). Per germline, CDR1 SEHNR and CDR2 FQNEAQ (reference sequence). V lost 6 bases and J 1 base, leaving 12 bases between the germline ends. This CDR3 contains 14 residues. This CDR3 is CASSLGHPQETQYF. Written as DNA, the CDR3 is TGTGCCAGCAGTTTGGGACACCCCCAAGAGACCCAGTACTTC.

The rearrangement links TRBV15 to TRBJ2-7, with TRBD2 as a possible D gene (5 bases). CDR1 LNHNV and CDR2 YYDKDF come from the germline V gene (reference sequence). V lost 1 base, J lost 8 bases, and 12 bases lay in between. The CDR3 has 13 residues. The CDR3 sequence is CATSRVRGTKQYF. The CDR3 DNA reads TGTGCCACCAGCAGAGTTCGGGGTACTAAGCAGTACTTC.

This clonotype was counted at least ten times. The chain is built from TRBV20-1 and TRBJ1-1; D is unresolved. CDR3 size: 12 residues. Between the trimmed V and J ends, which lost 2 bases and 3 bases, there was a span of 7 bases. Per germline, CDR1 DFQATT and CDR2 SNEGSKA (reference sequence). This CDR3 reads CSARSTYTEAFF. The CDR3, as DNA: TGCAGTGCTAGATCGACGTACACTGAAGCTTTCTTT.

Concerning this clonotype: A much larger clonotype is one base distant, so this may be a read error. V gene TRBV29-1 combines with J gene TRBJ1-4; no reliable D call. The CDR3 is made up of 11 amino acids. From germline, CDR1 is SQVTM and CDR2 ANQGSEA. CDR3 region: CSVVREGKLVF. The CDR3 DNA reads TGCAGCGTTGTACGGGAGGGTAAACTGGTTTTT.

This clonotype was picked up many times. The gene calls are TRBV12-5 and TRBJ1-1; 7 positions agree with TRBD1. CDR1 and CDR2 from the germline V gene are LGHNT and FRNRAP. This CDR3 is built from 13 residues. The ends lost 2 bases at V and 4 bases at J; junction bases unmatched: 1. CDR3 sequence (DNA): TGTGCTAGTGGTTTGCAGGGGGGCACTGAAGCTTTCTTT. Amino acid sequence: CASGLQGGTEAFF. Together with reference TRBV12-5 and TRBJ1-1, the CDR3 gives the full variable domain: DARVTQTPRHKVTEMGQEVTMRCQPILGHNTVFWYRQTMMQGLELLAYFRNRAPLDDSGMPKDRFSAEMPDATLATLKIQPSEPRDSAVYFCASGLQGGTEAFFGQGTRLTVV.

V is TRBV2 and J is TRBJ2-5; 9 nucleotides line up with TRBD2. Germline V gives CDR1 SNHLY, CDR2 FYNNEI. J gave up 5 bases and V 3 bases, and 7 bases lay outside the gene matches. The CDR3 spans 15 residues. The DNA for the CDR3 is TGTGCCAGCAGTGAGTTTAGCGGGAGTCAGGAGACCCAGTACTTC. Encoded protein: CASSEFSGSQETQYF.

This clonotype occurred a few times. The V and J genes are TRBV5-4 and TRBJ2-5; weak D call: TRBD2 (6 bases). Germline V gene lookup returns CDR1 SGHNT and CDR2 YYREEE (reference sequence). V lost 2 bases and J 3 bases, leaving 17 bases between the germline ends. The CDR3 has 16 residues. The CDR3 coding sequence is TGTGCCAGCAGCTTCCGGGGGAGCCGCCGAGAAGAGACCCAGTACTTC. Protein: CASSFRGSRREETQYF. The full variable domain, rest sourced from reference TRBV5-4 and TRBJ2-5, is ETGVTQSPTHLIKTRGQQVTLRCSSQSGHNTVSWYQQALGQGPQFIFQYYREEENGRGNFPPRFSGLQFPNYSSELNVNALELDDSALYLCASSFRGSRREETQYFGPGTRLLVL.

With regard to this clonotype: The conserved final phenylalanine or tryptophan is absent from the CDR3, which likely points to a read error. V usage is TRBV10-3 and J usage is TRBJ1-5; no clear D gene. From germline, CDR1 is ENHRY and CDR2 SYGVKD. V was cut by 11 bases and J by 0 bases, with 11 bases left in between. The CDR3 has 13 amino acids. The DNA of the CDR3 is TGTGCCTCCAGTCCCGGTAGCAATCAGCCCCAGCATCTT. Protein: CASSPGSNQPQHL.

The chain uses TRBV9 and TRBJ1-1; 7 positions agree with TRBD1. Germline CDR1 reads SGDLS; CDR2 reads YYNGEE. The CDR3 contains 14 residues. The ends lost 3 bases at V and 4 bases at J; junction bases unmatched: 6. This chain's CDR3 is CASSATGDGTEAFF. The DNA for the CDR3 is TGTGCCAGCAGCGCAACAGGGGACGGCACTGAAGCTTTCTTT.

As for this clonotype: At one of its ends the junction is not consistent with the germline gene, which may arise from a read error. The rearrangement uses TRBV20-1 and TRBJ2-2; no definite D call. Per germline, CDR1 DFQATT and CDR2 SNEGSKA (reference sequence). This CDR3 region has 13 residues. DNA of the CDR3: TGCAGTGCTAGAGAATCGAAGACCGGGGAGCTGTTTTTT. Translated: CSARESKTGELFF.

The sample holds many counts of this clonotype. The chain carries TRBV20-1 and TRBJ1-1; D remains ambiguous. The V end was cut by 6 bases, the J end by 1 base, with 6 bases between. This CDR3 comprises 11 residues. Germline V gene lookup returns CDR1 DFQATT and CDR2 SNEGSKA (reference sequence). CDR3: CSAGTNTEAFF. CDR3 in DNA: TGCAGTGCGGGCACGAACACTGAAGCTTTCTTT.